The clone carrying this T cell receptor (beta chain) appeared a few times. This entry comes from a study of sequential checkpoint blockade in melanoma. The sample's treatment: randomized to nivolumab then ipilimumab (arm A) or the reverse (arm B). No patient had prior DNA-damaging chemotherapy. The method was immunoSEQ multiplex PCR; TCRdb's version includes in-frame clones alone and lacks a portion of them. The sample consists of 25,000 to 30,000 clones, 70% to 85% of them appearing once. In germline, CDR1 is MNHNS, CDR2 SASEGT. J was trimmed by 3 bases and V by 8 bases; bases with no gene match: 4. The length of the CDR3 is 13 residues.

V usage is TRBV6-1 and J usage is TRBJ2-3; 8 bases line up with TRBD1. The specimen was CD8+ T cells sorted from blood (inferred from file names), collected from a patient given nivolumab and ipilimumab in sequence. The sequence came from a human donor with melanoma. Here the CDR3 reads CASAGQETDTQYF. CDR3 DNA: TGTGCCAGCGCGGGACAGGAAACAGATACGCAGTATTTT.